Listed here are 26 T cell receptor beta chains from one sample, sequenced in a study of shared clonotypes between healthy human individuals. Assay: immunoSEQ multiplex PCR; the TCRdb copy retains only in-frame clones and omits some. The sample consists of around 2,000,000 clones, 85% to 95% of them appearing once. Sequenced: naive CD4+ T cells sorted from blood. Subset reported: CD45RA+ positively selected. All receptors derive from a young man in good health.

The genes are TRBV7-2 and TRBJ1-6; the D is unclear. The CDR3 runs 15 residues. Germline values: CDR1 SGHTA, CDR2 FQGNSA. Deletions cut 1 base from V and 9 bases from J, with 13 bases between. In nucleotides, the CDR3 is TGTGCCAGCAGCTTAGTCCCCGTTACGGGTTCACCCCTCCACTTT. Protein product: CASSLVPVTGSPLHF.

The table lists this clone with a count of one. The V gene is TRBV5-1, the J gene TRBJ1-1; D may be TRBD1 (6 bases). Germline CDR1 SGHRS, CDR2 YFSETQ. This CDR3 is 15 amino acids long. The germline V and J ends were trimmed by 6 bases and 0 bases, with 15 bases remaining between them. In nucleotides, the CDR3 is TGCGCCAGCAACGACCAGACAGGTATGAACACTGAAGCTTTCTTT. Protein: CASNDQTGMNTEAFF.

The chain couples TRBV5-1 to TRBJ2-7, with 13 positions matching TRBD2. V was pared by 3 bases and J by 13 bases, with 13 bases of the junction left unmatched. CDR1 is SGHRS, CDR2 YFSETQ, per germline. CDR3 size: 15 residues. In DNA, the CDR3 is TGCGCCAGCAGCTCCTTACCGGGACTAGCGGGGCTTTTCTACTTC. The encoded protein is CASSSLPGLAGLFYF.

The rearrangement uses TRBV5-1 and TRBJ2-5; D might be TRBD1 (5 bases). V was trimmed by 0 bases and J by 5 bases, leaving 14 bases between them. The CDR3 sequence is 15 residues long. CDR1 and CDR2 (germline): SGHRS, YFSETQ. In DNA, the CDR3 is TGCGCCAGCAGCTTGGGAGACAGACCGGAGGAGACCCAGTACTTC. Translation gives CASSLGDRPEETQYF.

CDR3 nucleotides: TGCGCCAGCAGCCAAGAAACAGGGGCGCGCACTGAAGCTTTCTTT. This encodes CASSQETGARTEAFF. The chain is built from TRBV4-3 and TRBJ1-1, with TRBD1 identical over 7 bases. The trim removed 0 bases at V and 4 bases at J, leaving 5 bases unmatched. The CDR3 runs to 15 residues. The germline V gene encodes CDR1 LGHNA and CDR2 YSLEER.

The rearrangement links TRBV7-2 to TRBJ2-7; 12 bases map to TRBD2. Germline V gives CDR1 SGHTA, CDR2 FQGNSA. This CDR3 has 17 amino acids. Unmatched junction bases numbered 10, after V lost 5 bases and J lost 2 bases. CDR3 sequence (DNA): TGTGCCAGCAGCCCCTTGGGCGGACTAGCGGGACCCTACGAGCAGTACTTC. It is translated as CASSPLGGLAGPYEQYF.

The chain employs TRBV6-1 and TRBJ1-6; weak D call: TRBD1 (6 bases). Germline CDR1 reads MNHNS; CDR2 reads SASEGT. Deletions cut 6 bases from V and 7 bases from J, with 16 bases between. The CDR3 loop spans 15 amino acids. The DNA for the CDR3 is TGTGCCAGCAGCCGCAAAGAAGGGGGGAATTCACCCCTCCACTTT. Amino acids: CASSRKEGGNSPLHF.

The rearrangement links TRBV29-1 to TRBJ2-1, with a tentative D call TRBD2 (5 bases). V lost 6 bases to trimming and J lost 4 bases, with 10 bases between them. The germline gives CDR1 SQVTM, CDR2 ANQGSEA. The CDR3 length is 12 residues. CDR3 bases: TGCAGCGTGGGAGATTATTACAATGAGCAGTTCTTC. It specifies CSVGDYYNEQFF.

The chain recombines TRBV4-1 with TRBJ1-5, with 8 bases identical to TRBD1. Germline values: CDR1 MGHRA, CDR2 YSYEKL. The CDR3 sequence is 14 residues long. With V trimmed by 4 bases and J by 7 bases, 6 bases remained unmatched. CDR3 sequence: CASSREDRGQPQHF. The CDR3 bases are TGCGCCAGCAGCCGGGAAGACAGGGGACAGCCCCAGCATTTT.

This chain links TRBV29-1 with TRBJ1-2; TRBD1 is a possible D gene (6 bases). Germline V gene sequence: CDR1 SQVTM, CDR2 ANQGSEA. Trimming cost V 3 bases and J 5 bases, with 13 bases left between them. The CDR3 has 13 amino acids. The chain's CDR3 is CSVEATGSYGYTF. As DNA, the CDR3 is TGCAGCGTTGAGGCTACAGGGTCTTATGGCTACACCTTC. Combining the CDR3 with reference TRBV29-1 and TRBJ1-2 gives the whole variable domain SAVISQKPSRDICQRGTSLTIQCQVDSQVTMMFWYRQQPGQSLTLIATANQGSEATYESGFVIDKFPISRPNLTFSTLTVSNMSPEDSSIYLCSVEATGSYGYTFGSGTRLTVV.

The CDR3 nucleotides are TGTGCCAGCAGCTTAGGAGCGAACGGCGGGGAGCTGTTTTTT. It translates to CASSLGANGGELFF. V and J are TRBV7-9 and TRBJ2-2; no firm D call. The CDR3 runs 14 residues. V was clipped by 1 base and J by 7 bases, with 10 bases between them. From germline, CDR1 is SEHNR and CDR2 FQNEAQ (reference sequence).

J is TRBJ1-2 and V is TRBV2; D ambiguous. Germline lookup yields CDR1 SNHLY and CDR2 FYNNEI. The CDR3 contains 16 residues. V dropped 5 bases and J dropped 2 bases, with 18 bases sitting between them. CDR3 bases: TGTGCCAGCAGTCCGGGCCGCGGGCGCGCCAACTATGGCTACACCTTC. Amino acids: CASSPGRGRANYGYTF.

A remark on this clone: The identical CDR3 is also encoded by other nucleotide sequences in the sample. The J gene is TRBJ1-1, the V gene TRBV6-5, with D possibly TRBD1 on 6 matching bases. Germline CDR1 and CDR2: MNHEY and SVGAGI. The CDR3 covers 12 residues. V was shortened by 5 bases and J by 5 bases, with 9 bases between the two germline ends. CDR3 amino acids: CASSQGRTEAFF. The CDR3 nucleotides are TGTGCCAGCAGTCAGGGGAGGACTGAAGCTTTCTTT.

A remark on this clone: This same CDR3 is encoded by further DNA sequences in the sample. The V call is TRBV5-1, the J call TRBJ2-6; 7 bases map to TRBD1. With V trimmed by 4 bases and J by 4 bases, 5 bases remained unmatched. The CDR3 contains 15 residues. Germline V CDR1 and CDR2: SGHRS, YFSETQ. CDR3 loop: CASSPTGAGANVLTF. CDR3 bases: TGCGCCAGCAGCCCTACAGGGGCCGGGGCCAACGTCCTGACTTTC.

CDR3 nucleotides: TGCAGCGTGACTAGCGGGGGCTGGTACGAGCAGTACTTC. Its translation is CSVTSGGWYEQYF. The chain carries TRBV29-1 and TRBJ2-7; 12 bases fit TRBD2. With 6 bases clipped from V and 4 bases from J, the junction kept 4 bases outside the gene matches. CDR3 length: 13 amino acids. CDR1 SQVTM and CDR2 ANQGSEA come from the germline V gene.

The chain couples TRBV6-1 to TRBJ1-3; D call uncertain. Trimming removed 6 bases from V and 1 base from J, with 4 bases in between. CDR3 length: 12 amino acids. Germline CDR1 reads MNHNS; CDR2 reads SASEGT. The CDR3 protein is CASRMSGNTIYF. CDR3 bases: TGTGCCAGCAGAATGTCTGGAAACACCATATATTTT.

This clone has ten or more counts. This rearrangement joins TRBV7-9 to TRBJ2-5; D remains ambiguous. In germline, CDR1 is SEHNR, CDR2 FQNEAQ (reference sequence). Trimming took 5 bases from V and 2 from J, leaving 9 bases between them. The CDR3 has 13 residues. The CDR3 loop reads CASSLYLQETQYF. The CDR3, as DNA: TGTGCCAGCAGCCTCTACCTGCAAGAGACCCAGTACTTC.

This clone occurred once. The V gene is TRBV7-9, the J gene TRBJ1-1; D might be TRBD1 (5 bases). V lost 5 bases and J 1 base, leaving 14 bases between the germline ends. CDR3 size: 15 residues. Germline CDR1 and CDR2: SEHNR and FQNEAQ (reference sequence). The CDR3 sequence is CASSVPGPENTEAFF. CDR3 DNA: TGTGCCAGCAGCGTACCGGGACCGGAGAACACTGAAGCTTTCTTT.

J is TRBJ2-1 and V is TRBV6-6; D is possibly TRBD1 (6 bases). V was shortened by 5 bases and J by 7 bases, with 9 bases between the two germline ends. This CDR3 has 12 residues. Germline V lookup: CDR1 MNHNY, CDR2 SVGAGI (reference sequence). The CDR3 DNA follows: TGTGCCAGCAGTACCACAGGGAATGAGCAGTTCTTC. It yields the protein CASSTTGNEQFF.

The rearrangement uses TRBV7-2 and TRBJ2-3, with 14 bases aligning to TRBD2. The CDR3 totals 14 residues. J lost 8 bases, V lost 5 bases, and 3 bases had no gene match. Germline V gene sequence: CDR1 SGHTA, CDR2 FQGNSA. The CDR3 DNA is TGTGCCAGCAGCACCGGACTAGCGGGAGGTACGCAGTATTTT. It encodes CASSTGLAGGTQYF. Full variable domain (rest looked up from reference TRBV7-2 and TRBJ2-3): GAGVSQSPSNKVTEKGKDVELRCDPISGHTALYWYRQSLGQGLEFLIYFQGNSAPDKSGLPSDRFSAERTGGSVSTLTIQRTQQEDSAVYLCASSTGLAGGTQYFGPGTRLTVL.

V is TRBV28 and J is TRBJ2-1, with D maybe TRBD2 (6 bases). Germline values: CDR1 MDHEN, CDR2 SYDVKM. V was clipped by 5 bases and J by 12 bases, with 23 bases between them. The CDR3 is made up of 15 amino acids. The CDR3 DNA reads TGTGCCAGCAGTCCCTCCTATAAGTCGGGGGATGGGCAGTTCTTC. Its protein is CASSPSYKSGDGQFF.

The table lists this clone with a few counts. The CDR3 coding sequence is TGTGCCACCAGCAGAGAGTTAAATCAGCCCCAGCATTTT. Translation gives CATSRELNQPQHF. The V call is TRBV15, the J call TRBJ1-5, with D unresolved. CDR1 and CDR2 (germline): LNHNV, YYDKDF (reference sequence). With 0 bases removed from V and 4 bases from J, the gap between germline ends came to 4 bases. CDR3 length: 13 residues.

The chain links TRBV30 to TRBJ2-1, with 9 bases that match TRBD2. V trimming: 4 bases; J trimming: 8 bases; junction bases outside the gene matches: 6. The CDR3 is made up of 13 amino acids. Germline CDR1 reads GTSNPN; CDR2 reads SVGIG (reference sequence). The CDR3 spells CAWNRGGAYEQFF. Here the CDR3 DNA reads TGTGCCTGGAACCGCGGGGGGGCATATGAGCAGTTCTTC.

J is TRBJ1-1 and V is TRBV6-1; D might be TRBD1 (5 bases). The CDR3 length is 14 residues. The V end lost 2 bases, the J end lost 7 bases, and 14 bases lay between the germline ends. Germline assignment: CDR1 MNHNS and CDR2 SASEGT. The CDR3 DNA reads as TGTGCCAGCAGTGAACAGGGATTGATAGGTGAAGCTTTCTTT. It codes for CASSEQGLIGEAFF.

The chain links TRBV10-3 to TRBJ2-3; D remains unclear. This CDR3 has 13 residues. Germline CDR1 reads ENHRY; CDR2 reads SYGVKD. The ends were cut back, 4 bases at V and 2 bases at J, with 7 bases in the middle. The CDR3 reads CAISVDNTDTQYF. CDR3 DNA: TGTGCCATCAGTGTAGATAACACAGATACGCAGTATTTT.

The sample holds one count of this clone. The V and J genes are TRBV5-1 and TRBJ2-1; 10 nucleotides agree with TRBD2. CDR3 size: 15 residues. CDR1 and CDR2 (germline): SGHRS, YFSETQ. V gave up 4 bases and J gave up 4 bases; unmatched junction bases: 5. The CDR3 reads CASSPAGGPYNEQFF. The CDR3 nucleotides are TGCGCCAGCAGCCCAGCGGGGGGGCCTTACAATGAGCAGTTCTTC.